This TCR beta chain was sequenced during a study of CXCR3-negative and CXCR3-positive naive CD8 T cells. The libraries of TRB cDNA were constructed through 5' RACE using UMI labels. From its re-call of the 5' RACE reads, TCRdb lists each CDR3 protein once, without DNA. This table holds about 28,000 distinct CDR3 sequences. Per germline, CDR1 SQVTM and CDR2 ANQGSEA. There are 15 residues in the CDR3. The sequencing input was memory CD8+ T cells from blood. The sequence derives from a human donor in good health. Some clones in this sample may be carry-over from other donors' samples. The chain carries TRBV29-1 and TRBJ2-7; TCRdb outputs TRBD1, but without DNA this stays unchecked. This CDR3 is CSVATGTVLPYEQYF.